Following are 19 T cell receptor beta chains from one sample sequenced in a study of T cells in localized non-small cell lung cancer. Produced via immunoSEQ multiplex PCR; TCRdb's table is partial and in-frame only. The profile shows more than 15,000 clones, about 88% of them singletons. Source: peripheral blood, taken before any cancer treatment. The source of these receptors is a man aged 35 to 70 with stage I lung adenocarcinoma.

This clone was seen a few times. The chain couples TRBV6-5 to TRBJ1-5; D perhaps matches TRBD1 (5 bases). Trimming left V 8 bases short and J 1 base short, with 15 bases between. The CDR3 runs 15 residues. Germline lookup yields CDR1 MNHEY and CDR2 SVGAGI. The CDR3 nucleotides read TGTGCCAGCGCTAACCAAAGGGGAAGCAATCAGCCCCAGCATTTT. Protein product: CASANQRGSNQPQHF.

This clone is a singleton in its sample. The chain links TRBV6-6 to TRBJ1-2, with D unresolved. The V end lost 8 bases, the J end lost 7 bases, and 20 bases lay between the germline ends. Germline V gene data show CDR1 as MNHNY and CDR2 as SVGAGI (reference sequence). CDR3 length: 14 residues. As DNA, the CDR3 is TGTGCCAGCGGGAAGGTGGATGCCGTCTTTGGCTACACCTTC. Translated, it gives CASGKVDAVFGYTF.

The rearrangement links TRBV4-1 to TRBJ2-7; the D call may be TRBD1 or TRBD2 (5 bases each). CDR3 length: 15 residues. Germline V gene lookup returns CDR1 MGHRA and CDR2 YSYEKL. The V gene lost 3 bases and the J gene lost 4 bases, with 16 bases spanning the gap. CDR3 nucleotides: TGCGCCAGCAGCCAGGAAGAGGTTGGGACGTACGAGCAGTACTTC. It specifies CASSQEEVGTYEQYF.

The rearrangement uses TRBV9 and TRBJ1-4; D is unresolved. Trimming took 5 bases from V and 2 from J, leaving 10 bases between them. This CDR3 is built from 14 residues. Germline V gives CDR1 SGDLS, CDR2 YYNGEE. CDR3 bases: TGTGCCAGCAGTAAAGGGCGGACTAATGAAAAACTGTTTTTT. This gives the protein CASSKGRTNEKLFF.

The chain recombines TRBV11-2 with TRBJ2-1; 7 nucleotides line up with TRBD2. The CDR3 is 15 residues long. Germline CDR1 reads SGHAT; CDR2 reads FQNNGV. V lost 1 base and J lost 5; bases outside the gene matches: 5. CDR3 region: CASSLGPSGNNEQFF. As DNA, the CDR3 is TGTGCCAGCAGCTTAGGTCCTAGCGGCAACAATGAGCAGTTCTTC.

The count of this clone is one. DNA of the CDR3: TGTGCCAGCAGTCACGATTACTCCTCTGGAAACACCATATATTTT. Protein product: CASSHDYSSGNTIYF. This sequence joins TRBV7-2 and TRBJ1-3; D is undetermined. Trimming left V 6 bases short and J 0 bases short, with 12 bases between. Germline lookup yields CDR1 SGHTA and CDR2 FQGNSA. The CDR3 spans 15 residues.

V and J are TRBV7-9 and TRBJ2-1, with 8 bases aligning to TRBD1. Germline V lookup: CDR1 SEHNR, CDR2 FQNEAQ (reference sequence). After removal of 5 bases from V and 3 bases from J, the junction contained 3 bases not matched to a gene. This CDR3 is 14 amino acids long. CDR3 protein: CASSADRVYNEQFF. Written as DNA, the CDR3 is TGTGCCAGCAGCGCGGACAGGGTCTACAATGAGCAGTTCTTC.

DNA of the CDR3: TGTGCCAGCAGCTCATACGAGTCGGAGACCCAGTACTTC. Protein product: CASSSYESETQYF. V gene TRBV7-2 combines with J gene TRBJ2-5; D is unresolved. The CDR3 length is 13 residues. The germline CDR1 and CDR2 sequences are SGHTA and FQGNSA. The ends were cut back, 4 bases at V and 5 bases at J, with 11 bases in the middle. The whole variable domain, remainder taken from reference TRBV7-2 and TRBJ2-5, is GAGVSQSPSNKVTEKGKDVELRCDPISGHTALYWYRQSLGQGLEFLIYFQGNSAPDKSGLPSDRFSAERTGGSVSTLTIQRTQQEDSAVYLCASSSYESETQYFGPGTRLLVL.

This clone has more than one count but fewer than ten. V and J are TRBV6-1 and TRBJ2-7; 8 bases are shared with TRBD2. The ends lost 5 bases at V and 1 base at J; junction bases unmatched: 7. CDR3 length: 15 residues. Germline CDR1 reads MNHNS; CDR2 reads SASEGT. The CDR3 loop is CASSTSTSGSYEQYF. The CDR3 DNA is TGTGCCAGCAGTACGAGTACTAGCGGATCCTACGAGCAGTACTTC.

This chain links TRBV12-5 with TRBJ2-2; D not certain. The V and J ends lost 3 bases and 9 bases respectively, with 14 bases between them. This CDR3 has 14 residues. Germline V gives CDR1 LGHNT, CDR2 FRNRAP. The CDR3 spells CASGLWGINRELFF. The CDR3 nucleotides read TGTGCTAGTGGTTTATGGGGAATTAACCGGGAGCTGTTTTTT.

The V and J genes are TRBV2 and TRBJ1-1; no reliable D call. Germline V CDR1 and CDR2: SNHLY, FYNNEI. Trimming took 3 bases from V and 1 from J, leaving 9 bases between them. The CDR3 contains 14 residues. The CDR3 sequence: CASSERARNTEAFF. The CDR3 DNA follows: TGTGCCAGCAGTGAGCGGGCACGGAACACTGAAGCTTTCTTT.

This clone was detected once. This chain uses TRBV6-1 with TRBJ2-3; 8 positions match TRBD1. Per the germline V gene, CDR1 is MNHNS and CDR2 is SASEGT. V gave up 6 bases and J gave up 5 bases; unmatched junction bases: 7. There are 14 residues in the CDR3. The CDR3 DNA reads TGTGCCAGCAGCTCGACAGGGGCGGAAGATACGCAGTATTTT. Its protein is CASSSTGAEDTQYF.

This sequence joins TRBV5-1 and TRBJ1-6, with D possibly matching TRBD1 (6 bases). Germline CDR1 SGHRS, CDR2 YFSETQ. This CDR3 spans 16 amino acids. The V end lost 4 bases, the J end lost 7 bases, and 18 bases lay between the germline ends. CDR3 DNA sequence: TGCGCCAGCAGCCCCACCCCCGACAGGCTCAATTCACCCCTCCACTTT. Amino acids: CASSPTPDRLNSPLHF.

The chain employs TRBV18 and TRBJ1-1; D is perhaps TRBD1 (5 bases). V lost 2 bases to trimming and J lost 4 bases, with 11 bases between them. Germline V gene lookup returns CDR1 KGHSH and CDR2 LQKENI. The CDR3 length is 14 residues. CDR3 residues: CASSPTGTGTEAFF. The CDR3 region has the DNA TGTGCCAGCTCACCAACCGGGACCGGCACTGAAGCTTTCTTT.

The chain uses TRBV4-2 and TRBJ1-4, with 7 bases aligning to TRBD1. CDR1 and CDR2 (germline): LGHNA, YNFKEQ. This CDR3 has 14 residues. V lost 5 bases to trimming and J lost 7 bases; unmatched junction nucleotides: 7. The CDR3 nucleotides are TGTGCCAGCAGCTCAGGGGGAAAGGGTGAAAAACTGTTTTTT. Its protein product is CASSSGGKGEKLFF.

This sequence joins TRBV28 and TRBJ2-7, with TRBD2 matching over 7 bases. This CDR3 has 14 amino acids. The V segment lost 5 bases and the J segment 2 bases; nucleotides outside the gene matches: 6. CDR1 and CDR2 from the germline V gene are MDHEN and SYDVKM. The CDR3 DNA follows: TGTGCCAGCAGTCGCTGGGGACTAACCTACGAGCAGTACTTC. Translating gives CASSRWGLTYEQYF. The complete variable domain, with remaining parts taken from reference TRBV28 and TRBJ2-7, reads DVKVTQSSRYLVKRTGEKVFLECVQDMDHENMFWYRQDPGLGLRLIYFSYDVKMKEKGDIPEGYSVSREKKERFSLILESASTNQTSMYLCASSRWGLTYEQYFGPGTRLTVT.

The gene calls are TRBV6-5 and TRBJ1-1; 8 bases fit TRBD1. The CDR3 covers 16 residues. The junction had 8 bases not matched to a gene; V was cut back by 0 bases and J by 5 bases. Germline assignment: CDR1 MNHEY and CDR2 SVGAGI. Here the CDR3 DNA reads TGTGCCAGCAGTTACTCGACTCAGGGGGCCAGAACTGAAGCTTTCTTT. This gives the protein CASSYSTQGARTEAFF.

This clone is labeled medium-sized. V and J are TRBV6-5 and TRBJ1-1; D unresolved. Germline values: CDR1 MNHEY, CDR2 SVGAGI. Trimming shortened V by 0 bases and J by 2 bases, and 7 bases separated the two germline ends. The CDR3 totals 14 residues. The CDR3 sequence is CASSYSTANTEAFF. The CDR3 nucleotides read TGTGCCAGCAGTTACTCAACTGCCAACACTGAAGCTTTCTTT.

The genes are TRBV18 and TRBJ2-3, with D uncertain. The CDR3 is 11 amino acids. Per germline, CDR1 KGHSH and CDR2 LQKENI. With 6 bases removed from V and 3 bases from J, the gap between germline ends came to 4 bases. CDR3 DNA sequence: TGTGCCAGCTCTTCGACAGATACGCAGTATTTT. Translated: CASSSTDTQYF.